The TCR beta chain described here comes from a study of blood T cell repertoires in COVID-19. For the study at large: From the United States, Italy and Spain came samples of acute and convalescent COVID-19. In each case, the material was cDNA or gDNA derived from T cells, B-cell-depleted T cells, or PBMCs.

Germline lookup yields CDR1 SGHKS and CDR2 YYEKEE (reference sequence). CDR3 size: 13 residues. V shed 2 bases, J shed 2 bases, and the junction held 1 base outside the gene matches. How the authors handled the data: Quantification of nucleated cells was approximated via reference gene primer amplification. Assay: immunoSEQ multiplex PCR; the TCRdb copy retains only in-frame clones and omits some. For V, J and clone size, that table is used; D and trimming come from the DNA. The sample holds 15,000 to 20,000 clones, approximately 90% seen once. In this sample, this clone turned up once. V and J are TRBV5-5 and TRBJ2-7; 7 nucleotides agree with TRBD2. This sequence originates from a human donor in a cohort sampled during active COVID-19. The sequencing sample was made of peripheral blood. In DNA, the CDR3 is TGTGCCAGCAGCTTTGGGGGGGCCTACGAGCAGTACTTC. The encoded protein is CASSFGGAYEQYF.